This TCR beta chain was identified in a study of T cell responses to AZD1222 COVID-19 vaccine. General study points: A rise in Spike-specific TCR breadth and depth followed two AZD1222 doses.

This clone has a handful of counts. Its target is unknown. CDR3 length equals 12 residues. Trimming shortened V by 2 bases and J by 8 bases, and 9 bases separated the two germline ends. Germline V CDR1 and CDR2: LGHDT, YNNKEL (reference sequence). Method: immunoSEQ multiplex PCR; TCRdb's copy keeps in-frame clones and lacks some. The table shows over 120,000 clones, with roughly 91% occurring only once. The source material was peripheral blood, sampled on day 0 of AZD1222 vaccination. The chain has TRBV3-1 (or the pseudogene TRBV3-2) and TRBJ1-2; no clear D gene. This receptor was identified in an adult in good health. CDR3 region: CASSQFVGGYTF. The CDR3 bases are TGTGCCAGCAGCCAATTCGTTGGGGGCTACACCTTC.